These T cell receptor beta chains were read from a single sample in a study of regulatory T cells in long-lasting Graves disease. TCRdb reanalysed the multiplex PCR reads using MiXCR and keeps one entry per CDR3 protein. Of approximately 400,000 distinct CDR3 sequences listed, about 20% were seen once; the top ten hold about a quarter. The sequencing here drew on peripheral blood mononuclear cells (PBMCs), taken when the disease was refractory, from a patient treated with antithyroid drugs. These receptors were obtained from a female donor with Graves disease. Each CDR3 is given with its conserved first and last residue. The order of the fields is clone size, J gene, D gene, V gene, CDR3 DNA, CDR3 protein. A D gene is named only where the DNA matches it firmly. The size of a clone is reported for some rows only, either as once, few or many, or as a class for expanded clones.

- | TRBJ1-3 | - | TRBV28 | TGTGCCAGCAGTACTGGACAGCGAGTTACGGACACCATATATTTT | CASSTGQRVTDTIYF
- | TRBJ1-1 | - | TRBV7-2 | TGTGCCAGCAGCCGGGACGGGGGGACCGTTGAAGCTTTCTTT | CASSRDGGTVEAFF
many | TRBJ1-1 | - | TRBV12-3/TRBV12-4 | TGTGCCAGCAGCCTGGAGACGGTCAACACTGAAGCTTTCTTT | CASSLETVNTEAFF
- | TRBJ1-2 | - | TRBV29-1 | TGCAGCGTTTATTCTATGACAGATGGCTACACCTTC | CSVYSMTDGYTF
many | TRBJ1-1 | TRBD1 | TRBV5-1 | TGCGCCAGCAGCTTGTCACAGGGGAGGTTGACTGAAGCTTTCTTT | CASSLSQGRLTEAFF
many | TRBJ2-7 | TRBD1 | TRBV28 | TGTGCCAGCAAATTTCGGAGACAGGGGTTGCACGAGCAGTACTTC | CASKFRRQGLHEQYF
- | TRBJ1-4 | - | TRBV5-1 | TGCGCCAGCAGCTCTCACCCTGGCTCAGGGGAAAAACTGTTTTTT | CASSSHPGSGEKLFF
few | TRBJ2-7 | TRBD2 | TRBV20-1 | TGCAGTGCTAGTTTGGAGGTGGCGGGAGCGGCCTACGAGCAGTACTTC | CSASLEVAGAAYEQYF
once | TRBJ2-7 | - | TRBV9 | TGTGCCAGCAGCGTAGGTGGGAGATCAACCTACGAGCAGTACTTC | CASSVGGRSTYEQYF
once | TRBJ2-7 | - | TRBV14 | TGTGCCAGCAGCCCACGGGACGCCCGCGAGCAGTACTTC | CASSPRDAREQYF
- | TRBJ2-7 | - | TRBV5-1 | TGCGCCAGCAGCTTGAGCACGATGGTCGAGCAGTACTTC | CASSLSTMVEQYF
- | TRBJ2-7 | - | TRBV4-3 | TGCGCCAGCAGCCAAGAAAGAGCGGCGGGCTACGAGCAGTACTTC | CASSQERAAGYEQYF
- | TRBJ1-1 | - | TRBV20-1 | TGCAGTGCTAGAGGGACGGTTAATGAAGCTTTCTTT | CSARGTVNEAFF
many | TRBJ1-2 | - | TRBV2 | TGTGCCAGCAGTGAACACGGAAACTATGGCTACACCTTC | CASSEHGNYGYTF
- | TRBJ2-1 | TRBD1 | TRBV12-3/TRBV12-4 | TGTGCCAGCAGTTCCCGGACAGGGGGCATCTACAATGAGCAGTTCTTC | CASSSRTGGIYNEQFF
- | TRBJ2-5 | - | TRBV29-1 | TGCAGCGTTGGGGAGCGAGAGACCCAGTACTTC | CSVGERETQYF
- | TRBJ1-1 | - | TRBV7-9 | TGTGCCAGCAGCTTAAGGCAGGGTGTGACTGAAGCTTTCTTT | CASSLRQGVTEAFF
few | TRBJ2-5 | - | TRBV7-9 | TGTGCCAGCAGCCGAACCTCCCCTGGGGTCGACTACTCGTGGGAGACCCAGTACTTC | CASSRTSPGVDYSWETQYF
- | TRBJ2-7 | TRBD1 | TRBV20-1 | TGCAGTGCTGAGGACAGGACGGACGAGCAGTGCTTC | CSAEDRTDEQCF
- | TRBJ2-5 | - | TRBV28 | TGTGCCAGCAGTTTCCCCACTAGCAGTCAAGAGACCCAGTACTTC | CASSFPTSSQETQYF
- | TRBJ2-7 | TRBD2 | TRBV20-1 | TGCAGTGCAGCCAAGGGACTAGCGGGAGACTACGAGCAGTACTTC | CSAAKGLAGDYEQYF
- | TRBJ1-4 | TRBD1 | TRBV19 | TGTGCCAGTAGTATCTTGGGGACAGGGGGCGAGAGTGAAAAACTGTTTTTT | CASSILGTGGESEKLFF
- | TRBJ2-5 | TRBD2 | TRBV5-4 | TGTGCCAGCAGCTTGGGGGGGAGGGCCAGTATGTTAGAGACCCAGTACTTC | CASSLGGRASMLETQYF
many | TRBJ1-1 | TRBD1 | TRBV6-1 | TGTGCCAGCAGTGAAGGCGGGACAGGAAATGAAGCTTTCTTT | CASSEGGTGNEAFF
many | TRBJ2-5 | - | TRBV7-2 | TGTGCCAGCAGCTTAATACCAGCAGCGGAGACCCAGTACTTC | CASSLIPAAETQYF
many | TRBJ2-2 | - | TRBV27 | TGTGCCAGCAGTCCTCACTTGCAAGTCACCGGGGAGCTGTTTTTT | CASSPHLQVTGELFF
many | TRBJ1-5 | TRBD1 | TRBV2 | TGTGCCAGCAGGGTGGGACAGCACAAGAATCAGCCCCAGCATTTT | CASRVGQHKNQPQHF
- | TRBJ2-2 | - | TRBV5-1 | TGCGCCAGCAGCTTGGCGACAGCTCCTTCGAACACCGGGGAGCTGTTTTTT | CASSLATAPSNTGELFF
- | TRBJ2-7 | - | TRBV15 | TGTGCCACCAGCGCAGGGAGAAACTACGAGCAGTACTTC | CATSAGRNYEQYF
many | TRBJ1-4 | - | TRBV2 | TGTGCCAGCAGAGTGAGGAGAGCTAATGAAAAACTGTTTTTT | CASRVRRANEKLFF
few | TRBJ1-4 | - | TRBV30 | TGTGCCTGGGGGTCTAATGAAAAACTGTTTTTT | CAWGSNEKLFF
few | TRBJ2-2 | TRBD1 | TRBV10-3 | TGTGCCATGGGGCAGGACAGGGTGATCGGGGAGCTGTTTTTT | CAMGQDRVIGELFF
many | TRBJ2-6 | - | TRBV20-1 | TGCAGTGCTCATGCCTTATCTGGGGCCAACGTCCTGACTTTC | CSAHALSGANVLTF
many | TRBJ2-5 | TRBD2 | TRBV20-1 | TGCAGTGCTGGCCTAGCGGGAGTAAAAGAGACCCAGTACTTC | CSAGLAGVKETQYF
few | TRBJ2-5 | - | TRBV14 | TGTGCCAGCAGCCAAGCTGTCGCGCTGGGGACCCAGTACTTC | CASSQAVALGTQYF
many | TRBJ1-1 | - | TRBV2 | TGTGCCAGCAGACGGGACCCCATGAACACTGAAGCTTTCTTT | CASRRDPMNTEAFF
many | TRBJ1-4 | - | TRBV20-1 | TGCAGTGCTAGACAGGTTGCGGAAAAACTGTTTTTT | CSARQVAEKLFF
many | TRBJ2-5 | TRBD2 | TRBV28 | TGTGCCAGCAGTTGGGGATCAGTAGCGGGAGTTTTGGAGACCCAGTACTTC | CASSWGSVAGVLETQYF
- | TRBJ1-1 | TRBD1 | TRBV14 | TGTGCCAGCAGCCGGACAGGCTCCCCTTCGGCTGAAGCTTTCTTT | CASSRTGSPSAEAFF
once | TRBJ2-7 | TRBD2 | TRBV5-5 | TGTGCCAGCAGCTTAATGGCTTGGACTAGCGGGACAAGCGAGCAGTACTTC | CASSLMAWTSGTSEQYF
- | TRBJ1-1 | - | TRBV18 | TGTGCCAGCTCACCGTCTAACAGGTACACTGAAGCTTTCTTT | CASSPSNRYTEAFF
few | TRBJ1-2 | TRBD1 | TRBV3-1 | TGTGCCAGCAGCCCACCACCTACACAGGGGGCCCGTGGCTACACCTTC | CASSPPPTQGARGYTF